Shown below are 9 T cell receptor beta chains from a single sample sequenced in a study of T cell responses to AZD1222 COVID-19 vaccine. Repertoires were generated with immunoSEQ multiplex PCR, while TCRdb's copy carries only in-frame clones and drops some. The table lists 70,000 to 95,000 clones, approximately 87% of them singletons. Here the sequenced sample was peripheral blood, taken 28 days after the second AZD1222 dose. Receptors were obtained from an adult who received the AZD1222 COVID-19 vaccine.

The V call is TRBV6-2 or TRBV6-3, the J call TRBJ1-6; 7 positions match TRBD1. Germline values: CDR1 MNHEY, CDR2 SVGEGT. There are 14 residues in the CDR3. The V segment lost 7 bases and the J segment 8 bases; nucleotides outside the gene matches: 8. The CDR3 nucleotides are TGTGCCAGCAACCCGACAGGGTCGTATTCACCCCTCCACTTT. Translation: CASNPTGSYSPLHF.

The rearrangement links TRBV7-9 to TRBJ2-6, with D possibly called TRBD1 or TRBD2 (5 bases each). CDR3 length: 17 residues. V lost 2 bases and J lost 0, with 11 bases in between. Germline V lookup: CDR1 SEHNR, CDR2 FQNEAQ (reference sequence). CDR3 sequence reads: CASSLTGLSSGANVLTF. The CDR3 DNA follows: TGTGCCAGCAGCTTAACGGGGCTAAGCTCTGGGGCCAACGTCCTGACTTTC.

The CDR3, as DNA: TGTGCCACCAGTGATTTTGGGCAGGGGGCAGGCGAGCAGTACTTC. Amino acids: CATSDFGQGAGEQYF. The V gene is TRBV24-1, the J gene TRBJ2-7, with 8 nucleotides matching TRBD1. The V and J ends lost 1 base and 6 bases, in that order; junction bases with no gene match: 7. Germline V gene sequence: CDR1 KGHDR, CDR2 SFDVKD. CDR3 length: 15 amino acids.

This clone is a singleton in its sample. This chain connects TRBV7-3 to TRBJ2-3, with a possible D match to TRBD2 (7 bases). The CDR3 is 16 residues long. In germline, CDR1 is SGHTA, CDR2 FQGTGA. The V end was cut by 0 bases, the J end by 6 bases, with 16 bases between. This CDR3 reads CASSLTLRGAADTQYF. The CDR3 bases are TGTGCCAGCAGCTTAACTCTCCGGGGGGCGGCGGATACGCAGTATTTT.

This chain connects TRBV9 to TRBJ1-2; 8 nucleotides agree with TRBD1. The CDR3 loop spans 16 amino acids. Trimming took 0 bases from V and 2 from J; bases not matched to a gene: 6. Germline assignment: CDR1 SGDLS and CDR2 YYNGEE. The CDR3 is CASSVALDRVNYGYTF. The DNA of the CDR3 is TGTGCCAGCAGCGTAGCCTTGGACAGGGTCAACTATGGCTACACCTTC.

The table lists this clone with a few counts. The rearrangement joins TRBV7-2 to TRBJ2-7; no clear D gene. The CDR3 spans 14 residues. The V gene's germline CDR1 is SGHTA and CDR2 FQGNSA. Deletions cut 2 bases from V and 2 bases from J, with 10 bases between. The CDR3 nucleotides are TGTGCCAGCAGCTTATCCGATGGGCCCTACGAGCAGTACTTC. Translated, it gives CASSLSDGPYEQYF.

The chain is built from TRBV5-8 and TRBJ1-6; 10 bases are shared with TRBD1. CDR1 and CDR2 from the germline V gene are SGHTS and YDEGEE. After removal of 10 bases from V and 9 bases from J, the junction contained 10 bases not matched to a gene. There are 14 residues in the CDR3. The CDR3 DNA follows: TGTGCCTTCCCGGGACAGGGGCTGTTTTCACCCCTCCACTTT. Its translation: CAFPGQGLFSPLHF.

This clone was counted only a few times. The chain is built from TRBV19 and TRBJ1-1; possible D gene TRBD1, 5 bases. Germline CDR1 LNHDA, CDR2 SQIVND (reference sequence). There are 14 residues in the CDR3. V was clipped by 7 bases and J by 1 base, with 13 bases between them. This CDR3 reads CASTPTVQNTEAFF. CDR3 coding DNA: TGTGCCAGTACCCCGACAGTTCAGAACACTGAAGCTTTCTTT.

The J gene is TRBJ1-5, the V gene TRBV28; D may be TRBD1 (5 bases). The V end lost 6 bases, the J end lost 5 bases, and 17 bases lay between the germline ends. The CDR3 loop spans 15 amino acids. Germline V lookup: CDR1 MDHEN, CDR2 SYDVKM. The CDR3 region is CASSPAGSGYQPQHF. CDR3 nucleotides: TGTGCCAGCAGCCCGGCAGGATCAGGGTATCAGCCCCAGCATTTT.